Following are 12 T cell receptor beta chains from one sample sequenced in a study of cytomegalovirus exposure and HLA in healthy donors. The PCR contained 60 Vbeta and 13 Jbeta primers. The repertoire was sequenced with immunoSEQ multiplex PCR; TCRdb's copy has only in-frame clones and lacks some. Of 200,000 to 250,000 clones listed, 60% to 80% are singletons. The sequenced sample was PBMCs. The source of these receptors is a young man in good health and CMV-seronegative.

As to this clone: In the same sample, other DNA sequences code for this CDR3. V usage is TRBV2 and J usage is TRBJ1-1; 7 bases line up with TRBD1. The CDR3 covers 13 residues. J lost 1 base, V lost 6 bases, and 2 bases had no gene match. CDR1 and CDR2 from the germline V gene are SNHLY and FYNNEI. For the CDR3, the DNA is TGTGCCAGCAGGGGGACAGAGAACACTGAAGCTTTCTTT. Translating it yields CASRGTENTEAFF.

The chain is built from TRBV2 and TRBJ2-5, with D perhaps matching TRBD2 (6 bases). With the DNA end fitting TRBJ2-7 better, the J assignment may be wrong. CDR1 is SNHLY and CDR2 is FYNNEI in the germline V gene. CDR3 length: 14 residues. CDR3 nucleotides: TGTGCCAGTTCTACCGGGAGTGGTGTTTACGAGCAGTACTTC. Its translation is CASSTGSGVYEQYF.

This chain uses TRBV29-1 with TRBJ2-3; TRBD2 matches at 9 bases. The germline V gene encodes CDR1 SQVTM and CDR2 ANQGSEA. This CDR3 is 14 amino acids long. The J segment lost 3 bases and the V segment lost 6 bases, leaving 7 bases of the junction unmatched. Here the CDR3 DNA reads TGCAGCGTCTCCGGGACTAGCTTGACAGATACGCAGTATTTT. Its protein is CSVSGTSLTDTQYF.

The V and J genes are TRBV10-2 and TRBJ2-7; maybe TRBD2 (6 bases). Deletions cut 6 bases from V and 5 bases from J, with 23 bases between. Germline CDR1 reads WSHSY; CDR2 reads SAAADI. This CDR3 has 16 amino acids. This CDR3 is CASRPWRAVNLDEQYF. CDR3 sequence (DNA): TGCGCCAGCAGACCGTGGAGGGCAGTGAACCTTGACGAGCAGTACTTC.

The V and J genes are TRBV5-1 and TRBJ2-1; 8 nucleotides line up with TRBD1. Germline CDR1 reads SGHRS; CDR2 reads YFSETQ. CDR3 length: 15 residues. With V trimmed by 0 bases and J by 4 bases, 3 bases remained unmatched. DNA of the CDR3: TGCGCCAGCAGCTTGGGACAGGGGATGTACAATGAGCAGTTCTTC. It yields the protein CASSLGQGMYNEQFF.

The chain links TRBV9 to TRBJ2-3, with unresolved D. The CDR3 consists of 16 residues. V was shortened by 0 bases and J by 0 bases, with 11 bases between the two germline ends. The V gene's germline CDR1 is SGDLS and CDR2 YYNGEE. Here the CDR3 reads CASSVGAASSTDTQYF. The CDR3 DNA follows: TGTGCCAGCAGCGTAGGGGCAGCCTCTAGCACAGATACGCAGTATTTT.

This clone was detected once. V gene TRBV30 combines with J gene TRBJ1-1; 8 bases line up with TRBD1. Trimming at V came to 4 bases and at J to 0 bases, leaving 7 bases not matched to a gene. This CDR3 has 15 amino acids. Germline loops: CDR1 GTSNPN, CDR2 SVGIG (reference sequence). The CDR3 here is CAWNLQGVLNTEAFF. CDR3 sequence (DNA): TGTGCCTGGAATTTACAGGGGGTGCTGAACACTGAAGCTTTCTTT.

Only one count was recorded for this clone. The chain combines TRBV19 with TRBJ1-3, with 9 bases fitting TRBD1. Germline-derived CDR1 and CDR2 are LNHDA and SQIVND (reference sequence). V was clipped by 9 bases and J by 3 bases; unmatched bases: 15. This CDR3 comprises 17 residues. In DNA form, the CDR3 reads TGTGCCAGCACAAATACGGCGGGACAGGGTTTTGGAAACACCATATATTTT. Its protein is CASTNTAGQGFGNTIYF.

This sequence joins TRBV19 and TRBJ1-4, with D maybe TRBD1 (6 bases). CDR1 and CDR2 (germline): LNHDA, SQIVND (reference sequence). Trimming left V 7 bases short and J 2 bases short, with 14 bases between. The CDR3 loop spans 15 amino acids. DNA of the CDR3: TGTGCCAGTACCCAGCCGGGGGGCACTAATGAAAAACTGTTTTTT. It translates to CASTQPGGTNEKLFF.

V usage is TRBV11-2 and J usage is TRBJ2-7, with TRBD2 identical over 7 bases. The CDR3 totals 13 residues. Trimming took 3 bases from V and 3 from J; bases not matched to a gene: 2. Per the germline V gene, CDR1 is SGHAT and CDR2 is FQNNGV. The CDR3 region is CASSFGLVYEQYF. The CDR3 DNA sequence: TGTGCCAGCAGCTTCGGACTAGTCTACGAGCAGTACTTC.

The gene calls are TRBV27 and TRBJ2-7; the match to TRBD1 covers 8 bases. Unmatched junction bases numbered 4, after V lost 6 bases and J lost 3 bases. This CDR3 contains 13 residues. Germline V gene sequence: CDR1 MNHEY, CDR2 SMNVEV (reference sequence). The CDR3 nucleotides read TGTGCCAGCAGACAGGGGGTCTACTACGAGCAGTACTTC. This sequence encodes CASRQGVYYEQYF.

The chain has TRBV30 and TRBJ2-5, with 8 bases identical to TRBD1. Germline-derived CDR1 and CDR2 are GTSNPN and SVGIG (reference sequence). V shed 1 base and J 2 bases; nucleotides not matched to a gene: 6. The CDR3 is 15 residues long. The CDR3 loop is CAWSAGTGPQETQYF. The CDR3, as DNA: TGTGCCTGGAGTGCCGGGACAGGTCCACAAGAGACCCAGTACTTC.